What follows describes a single TCR beta chain. This receptor's antigen is unknown. Nothing much larger sits one base from this clone, and base qualities are not available. The CDR3 regions of human TCRbeta chains were analyzed by immunosequencing. The paper's data handling went like this. Repertoire TCRs were checked for matches against a reference library of SARS-CoV-2-specific TCRs that had been generated using the MIRA antigen-specificity platform. Breadth was defined as the fraction of unique TCRs that were SARS-CoV-2-associated. Depth was defined as the fraction of total T cells that were SARS-CoV-2-associated. Using the MIRA data, each spike-specific TCR was assigned both to the spike region to which the TCR was reactive and to a CD4 or CD8 class. Log10-transformed breadth and depth values were compared by one-way ANOVA with Sidak's multiple comparisons tests. TCRdb's version of the immuneACCESS table is confined to in-frame rearrangements and falls short of the full clone set. An unresolved V gene accounts for under half of the shortfall where checked; the remainder is of unknown origin. V, J and clone size were drawn from that table, and D and trimming were deduced from the DNA. This sample comprises 110,000 to 150,000 clones, under 95% of them detected only once. Together, the top ten hold about 3% of the sample.

Spanning cysteine to phenylalanine, the CDR3 consists of 13 amino acids. The sequence is cut down to CDR3 DNA, 39 bases in frame from base 1. V gives up 5 bases and J gives up 4 bases, and the segment between their germline ends measures 11 bases. The germline V gene yields SGHNT for CDR1 and YENEEA for CDR2. The data stem from a study of T cell responses to AZD1222 COVID-19 vaccine (dated by TCRdb to the early 2020s). The study in broad terms: Because spike-specific TCR depth and breadth did not differ between the two schedules, AZD1222 recipients who got a second dose at roughly 4 weeks were pooled with those who got a second dose at roughly 12 weeks. Enrollment into the trials was organized by age into subgroups of 18-55, 56-69 and 70-plus years, and those subgroups contained roughly 150, 30 and 60 TCR-sequenced participants, respectively. TCR sequencing was performed for roughly 240 trial participants, of whom some 200 were given two doses of AZD1222 and approximately 25 were given two doses of MenACWY control vaccine. Results and caveats for the whole study, not just this receptor: In the small 56-69-year group, the increase in depth fell short of significance, most likely because of low power. Vaccine-associated CD4 TCRs spanned the whole spike protein, with dominant responses in regions 160-218 and 743-854. Because no day 14 peak-response samples were available, the repertoires could be characterized only after the peak T cell response. Reportedly, almost half of the unique spike-specific TCRs recognized epitopes lying outside the regions that are mutated in the B.1.351 and B.1.1.7 variants. Conclusions about previously exposed vaccinees are limited, since just a handful of AZD1222 recipients were seropositive for SARS-CoV-2 at baseline. Participants were mostly white British, with more females than males. The authors suggested clonal diversity may have been underestimated. A significant rise in spike-specific TCR breadth and depth was observed after two AZD1222 doses relative to day 0 and relative to MenACWY recipients.

The sample's time point, from its label and the paper: baseline before first vaccination. Vaccinee samples came from UK trials COV001 and COV002, including a single-blind randomized controlled phase 2/3 trial of AZD1222 (ChAdOx1 nCoV-19) in healthy adults. For TCRbeta chain sequencing, PBMC samples were collected from trial participants at day 0 and at day 28 after the second dose. The TCR sequence derives from an adult in good health. Sequences were derived from peripheral blood, sampled on day 0 of AZD1222 vaccination. The sequence is built from TRBV11-3 and TRBJ2-5; the D segment may tentatively be TRBD1 or TRBD2, each giving 6 matched bases. DNA sequence: TGTGCCAGCAGCCGGGGGCTCGGAGAGACCCAGTACTTC. This codes for CASSRGLGETQYF.